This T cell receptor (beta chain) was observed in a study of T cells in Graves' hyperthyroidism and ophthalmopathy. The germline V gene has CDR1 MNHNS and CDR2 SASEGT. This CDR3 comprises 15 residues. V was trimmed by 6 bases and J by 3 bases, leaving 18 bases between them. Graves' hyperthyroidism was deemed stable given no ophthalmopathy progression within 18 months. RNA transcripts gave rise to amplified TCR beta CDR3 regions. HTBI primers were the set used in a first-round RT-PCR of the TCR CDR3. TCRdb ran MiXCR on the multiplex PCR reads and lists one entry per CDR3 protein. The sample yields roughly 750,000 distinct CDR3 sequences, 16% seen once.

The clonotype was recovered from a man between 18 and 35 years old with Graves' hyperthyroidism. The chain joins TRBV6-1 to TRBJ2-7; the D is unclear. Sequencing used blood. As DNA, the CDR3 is TGTGCCAGCAGGCCGGACCGGGCCCTATTCTACGAGCAGTACTTC. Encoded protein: CASRPDRALFYEQYF.